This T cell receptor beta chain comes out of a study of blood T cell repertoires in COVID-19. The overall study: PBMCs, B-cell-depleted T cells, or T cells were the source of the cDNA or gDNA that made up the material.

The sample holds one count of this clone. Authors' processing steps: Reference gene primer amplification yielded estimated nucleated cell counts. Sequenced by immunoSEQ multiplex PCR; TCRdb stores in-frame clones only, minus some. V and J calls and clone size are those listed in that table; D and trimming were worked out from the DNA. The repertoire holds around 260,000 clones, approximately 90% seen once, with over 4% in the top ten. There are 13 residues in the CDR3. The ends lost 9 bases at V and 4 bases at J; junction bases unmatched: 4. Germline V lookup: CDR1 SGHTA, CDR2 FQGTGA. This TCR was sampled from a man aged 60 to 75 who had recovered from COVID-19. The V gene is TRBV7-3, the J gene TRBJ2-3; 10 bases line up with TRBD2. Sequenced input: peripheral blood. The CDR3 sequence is CASTSGVSDTQYF. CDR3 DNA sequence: TGTGCCAGTACTAGCGGGGTATCAGATACGCAGTATTTT.